This entry features one T cell receptor (beta chain) sequence. Generated by immunoSEQ multiplex PCR, the TCRdb table keeps only in-frame clones and is missing some. This sample has more than 110,000 clones, with roughly 80% found just once. This entry is derived from a study of blood T cell repertoires in COVID-19. Per germline, CDR1 KGHSH and CDR2 LQKENI. Trimming took 2 bases from V and 6 from J, leaving 11 bases between them. This CDR3 is built from 13 residues. Clinical histories supplied by participants themselves formed the basis of cohort assignment. This clonotype was obtained from a man aged 35-49 years with acute COVID-19. The rearrangement uses TRBV18 and TRBJ2-7; D is perhaps TRBD1 (6 bases). Sequenced: PBMCs or T cells enriched from blood (not recorded which). The CDR3 region has the DNA TGTGCCAGCTCACCATCGGACAGTCCCGAGCAGTACTTC. Protein sequence: CASSPSDSPEQYF.